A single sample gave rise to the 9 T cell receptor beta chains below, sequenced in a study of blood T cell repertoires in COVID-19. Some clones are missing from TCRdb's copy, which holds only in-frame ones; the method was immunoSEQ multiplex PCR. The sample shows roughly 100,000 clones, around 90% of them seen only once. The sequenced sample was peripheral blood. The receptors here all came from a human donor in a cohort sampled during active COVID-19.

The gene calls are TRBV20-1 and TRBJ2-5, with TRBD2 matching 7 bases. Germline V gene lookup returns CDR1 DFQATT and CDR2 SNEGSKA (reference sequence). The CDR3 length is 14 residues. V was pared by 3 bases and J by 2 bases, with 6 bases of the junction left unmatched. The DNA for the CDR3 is TGCAGTGCTAGTGTTCCCGGGGGGCAAGAGACCCAGTACTTC. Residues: CSASVPGGQETQYF.

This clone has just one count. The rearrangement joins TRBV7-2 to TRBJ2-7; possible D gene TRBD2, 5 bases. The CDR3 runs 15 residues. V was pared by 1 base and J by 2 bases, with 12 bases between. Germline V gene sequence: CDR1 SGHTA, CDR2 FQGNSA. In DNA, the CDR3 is TGTGCCAGCAGCTTAGGAGGTCAGGAGGCCTACGAGCAGTACTTC. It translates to CASSLGGQEAYEQYF.

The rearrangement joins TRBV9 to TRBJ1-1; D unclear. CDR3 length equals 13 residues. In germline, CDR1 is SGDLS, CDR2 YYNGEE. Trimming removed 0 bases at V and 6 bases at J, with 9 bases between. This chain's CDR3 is CASSVADNPEAFF. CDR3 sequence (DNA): TGTGCCAGCAGCGTAGCCGACAACCCTGAAGCTTTCTTT.

The CDR3 region is CASSRSGTGWRRGANVLTF. CDR3 sequence (DNA): TGCGCCAGCAGCCGATCCGGGACAGGGTGGAGAAGAGGGGCCAACGTCCTGACTTTC. This sequence joins TRBV4-1 and TRBJ2-6; 9 bases agree with TRBD1. CDR1 and CDR2 (germline): MGHRA, YSYEKL. The CDR3 is 19 residues long. Unmatched junction bases numbered 14, after V lost 4 bases and J lost 4 bases.

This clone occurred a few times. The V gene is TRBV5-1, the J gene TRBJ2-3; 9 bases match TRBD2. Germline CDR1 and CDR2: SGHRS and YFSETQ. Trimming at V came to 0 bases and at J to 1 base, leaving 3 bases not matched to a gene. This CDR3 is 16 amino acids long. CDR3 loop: CASSLVAGDGTDTQYF. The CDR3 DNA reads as TGCGCCAGCAGCTTGGTAGCGGGGGACGGCACAGATACGCAGTATTTT. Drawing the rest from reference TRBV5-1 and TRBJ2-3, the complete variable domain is KAGVTQTPRYLIKTRGQQVTLSCSPISGHRSVSWYQQTPGQGLQFLFEYFSETQRNKGNFPGRFSGRQFSNSRSEMNVSTLELGDSALYLCASSLVAGDGTDTQYFGPGTRLTVL.

The CDR3 bases are TGTGCCAGCAGCTCTGACAGGGGGCTTGTTTCACCCCTCCACTTT. Its protein is CASSSDRGLVSPLHF. The chain carries TRBV5-6 and TRBJ1-6, with 10 positions matching TRBD1. V lost 3 bases, J lost 9 bases, and 6 bases stayed unmatched. Germline CDR1 and CDR2: SGHDT and YYEEEE. The CDR3 covers 15 residues.

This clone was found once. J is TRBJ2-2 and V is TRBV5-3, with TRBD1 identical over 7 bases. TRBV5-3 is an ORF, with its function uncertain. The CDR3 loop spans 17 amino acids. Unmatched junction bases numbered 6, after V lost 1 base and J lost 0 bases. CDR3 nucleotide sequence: TGTGCCAGAAGCTTGCGGGACAGTCGCCCGAACACCGGGGAGCTGTTTTTT. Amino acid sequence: CARSLRDSRPNTGELFF.

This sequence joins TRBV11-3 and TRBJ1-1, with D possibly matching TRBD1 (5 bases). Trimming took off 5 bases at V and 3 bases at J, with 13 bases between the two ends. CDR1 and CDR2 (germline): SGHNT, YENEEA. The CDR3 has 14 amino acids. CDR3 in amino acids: CASSPDGGYTEAFF. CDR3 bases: TGTGCCAGCAGCCCCGACGGGGGATACACTGAAGCTTTCTTT.

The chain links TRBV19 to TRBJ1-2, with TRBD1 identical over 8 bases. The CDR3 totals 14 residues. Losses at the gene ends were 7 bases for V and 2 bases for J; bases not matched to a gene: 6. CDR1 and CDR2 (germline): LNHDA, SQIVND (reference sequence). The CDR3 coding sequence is TGTGCCAGTACCCTCAGGGGGCAGAACTATGGCTACACCTTC. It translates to CASTLRGQNYGYTF.